The 31 T cell receptor beta chains listed next were all sequenced from one sample in a study of cytomegalovirus exposure and HLA in healthy donors. Some clones are missing from TCRdb's copy, which holds only in-frame ones; the method was immunoSEQ multiplex PCR. In the table there are 150,000 to 250,000 clones, roughly 82% of which are singletons. Sequenced material: PBMCs. These receptors were taken from a woman in her thirties in good health and CMV-seropositive.

As regards this clone: The junction differs from germline at one of its ends, possibly a read error. The chain is built from TRBV7-2 and TRBJ1-5; possibly TRBD1 for D (5 bases). CDR3 length: 15 residues. The V gene's germline CDR1 is SGHTA and CDR2 FQGNSA. CDR3 bases: TGTGCCAGCAGTTTAGGGGCTTGGAGCAATCAGCCCCAGCATTTT. Translated: CASSLGAWSNQPQHF.

V is TRBV5-1 and J is TRBJ2-7; D gene unclear. Trimming left V 4 bases short and J 0 bases short, with 14 bases between. There are 15 residues in the CDR3. Germline V gene data show CDR1 as SGHRS and CDR2 as YFSETQ. In nucleotides, the CDR3 is TGCGCCAGCAGCGCCGGAGCAATGCGCTCCTACGAGCAGTACTTC. It is translated as CASSAGAMRSYEQYF.

V is TRBV5-1 and J is TRBJ1-2, with 9 bases aligning to TRBD1. The CDR3 has 15 residues. The V gene end was trimmed by 2 bases and the J gene end by 2 bases; junction bases not matched to a gene: 4. The germline V gene has CDR1 SGHRS and CDR2 YFSETQ. The CDR3 reads CASSLRTGENYGYTF. The CDR3, as DNA: TGCGCCAGCAGCTTACGGACAGGGGAAAACTATGGCTACACCTTC.

V is TRBV15 and J is TRBJ1-5, with D perhaps matching TRBD1 (5 bases). The CDR3 has 17 amino acids. Germline V CDR1 and CDR2: LNHNV, YYDKDF (reference sequence). Deletions cut 3 bases from V and 4 bases from J, with 19 bases between. CDR3 DNA sequence: TGTGCCACCAGCAGCCACCACCCGACAGCCCGTAATCAGCCCCAGCATTTT. Amino acid sequence: CATSSHHPTARNQPQHF.

In nucleotides, the CDR3 is TGTGCCATCAGAACGTCCGGGACACACTACGAGCAGTACTTC. Protein product: CAIRTSGTHYEQYF. This chain links TRBV10-3 with TRBJ2-7; TRBD1 is a possible D gene (6 bases). The CDR3 totals 14 residues. Germline loops: CDR1 ENHRY, CDR2 SYGVKD. The V gene lost 6 bases and the J gene lost 3 bases, with 15 bases spanning the gap.

The chain is built from TRBV15 and TRBJ2-1, with D possibly matching TRBD2 (5 bases). Trimming pared 5 bases from V and 10 bases from J, leaving 18 bases between. This CDR3 comprises 14 residues. CDR1 is LNHNV and CDR2 is YYDKDF in the germline V gene (reference sequence). The CDR3 region has the DNA TGTGCCACCAGCCGACGGGAACTCCCAGCCGAGCAGTTCTTC. This gives the protein CATSRRELPAEQFF.

For the CDR3, the DNA is TGTGCCAGCAGGGAGACAGGGTTCCACGAGCAGTACTTC. Amino acid sequence: CASRETGFHEQYF. This chain connects TRBV2 to TRBJ2-7, with 7 nucleotides matching TRBD1. This CDR3 has 13 residues. Germline V CDR1 and CDR2: SNHLY, FYNNEI. Trimming at V came to 6 bases and at J to 5 bases, leaving 7 bases not matched to a gene.

The chain carries TRBV25-1 and TRBJ2-7; 9 positions match TRBD1. V lost 6 bases to trimming and J lost 4 bases; unmatched junction nucleotides: 7. Looked up from germline, CDR1 is MGHDK and CDR2 is SYGVNS. The CDR3 totals 14 residues. This CDR3 reads CASRGDRVSYEQYF. The DNA for the CDR3 is TGTGCCAGCAGGGGGGACAGGGTTAGTTACGAGCAGTACTTC.

This clone has a single count. The chain has TRBV27 and TRBJ1-4; D is unresolved. V was pared by 0 bases and J by 8 bases, with 13 bases between. Germline V gives CDR1 MNHEY, CDR2 SMNVEV (reference sequence). The length of the CDR3 is 15 residues. DNA for the CDR3: TGTGCCAGCAGTTTATCGGCGGGCTACGAGGAAAAACTGTTTTTT. Translating it yields CASSLSAGYEEKLFF.

This chain links TRBV10-3 with TRBJ2-7, with D hard to call. Deletions cut 11 bases from V and 0 bases from J, with 11 bases between. This CDR3 is built from 12 residues. Germline V gene data show CDR1 as ENHRY and CDR2 as SYGVKD. The CDR3 DNA follows: TGTGCCGCCTCTTCGGTCTCCTACGAGCAGTACTTC. Amino acid sequence: CAASSVSYEQYF.

The CDR3 reads CASSLRLAGTTDTQYF. DNA of the CDR3: TGTGCCAGCAGTTTAAGGCTAGCGGGAACCACAGATACGCAGTATTTT. This rearrangement joins TRBV27 to TRBJ2-3; 9 nucleotides agree with TRBD2. Germline lookup yields CDR1 MNHEY and CDR2 SMNVEV (reference sequence). V dropped 2 bases and J dropped 2; count of bases not matched to a gene: 5. The CDR3 covers 16 residues.

The J gene is TRBJ1-1, the V gene TRBV6-5; no firm D call. Germline CDR1 MNHEY, CDR2 SVGAGI. The CDR3 contains 14 residues. With 4 bases removed from V and 4 bases from J, the gap between germline ends came to 13 bases. In DNA form, the CDR3 reads TGTGCCAGCAGTTGGGAGGACGGATCCACTGAAGCTTTCTTT. This translates into CASSWEDGSTEAFF.

The chain is built from TRBV7-2 and TRBJ1-5, with a weak D call TRBD1 (6 bases). This CDR3 spans 14 amino acids. V dropped 5 bases and J dropped 4 bases, with 12 bases sitting between them. Germline V lookup: CDR1 SGHTA, CDR2 FQGNSA. This CDR3 reads CASSPRQANQPQHF. The CDR3 DNA reads as TGTGCCAGCAGCCCCCGACAGGCTAATCAGCCCCAGCATTTT.

This rearrangement joins TRBV13 to TRBJ2-1; no clear D gene. Germline CDR1 and CDR2: PRHDT and FYEKMQ (reference sequence). This CDR3 spans 13 amino acids. V gave up 4 bases and J gave up 4 bases, with 8 bases separating them. The CDR3 reads CASSSQYYNEQFF. CDR3 sequence (DNA): TGTGCCAGCAGCTCCCAGTATTACAATGAGCAGTTCTTC.

The count of this clone is one. The chain employs TRBV11-2 and TRBJ2-1; 7 nucleotides line up with TRBD2. Germline V gene data show CDR1 as SGHAT and CDR2 as FQNNGV. The CDR3 extends over 13 amino acids. The trim removed 4 bases at V and 7 bases at J, leaving 4 bases unmatched. The CDR3 reads CASSSDGGNEQFF. The CDR3 bases are TGTGCCAGCAGCTCGGACGGGGGGAATGAGCAGTTCTTC.

The genes are TRBV30 and TRBJ1-1; tentatively, D is TRBD1 (5 bases). Trimming shortened V by 4 bases and J by 5 bases, and 8 bases separated the two germline ends. Germline V gives CDR1 GTSNPN, CDR2 SVGIG (reference sequence). The CDR3 runs to 11 residues. CDR3 sequence reads: CAWTGWTEAFF. The CDR3 nucleotides are TGTGCCTGGACAGGGTGGACTGAAGCTTTCTTT.

The genes are TRBV30 and TRBJ2-7, with D hard to call. V lost 0 bases and J 1 base, leaving 10 bases between the germline ends. The CDR3 length is 14 residues. Germline V gene sequence: CDR1 GTSNPN, CDR2 SVGIG (reference sequence). CDR3 sequence reads: CAWSVIQPSYEQYF. In DNA form, the CDR3 reads TGTGCCTGGAGTGTGATACAGCCATCCTACGAGCAGTACTTC.

The chain joins TRBV7-9 to TRBJ1-2; D gene unclear. Germline CDR1 SEHNR, CDR2 FQNEAQ (reference sequence). Trimming took 3 bases from V and 6 from J, leaving 11 bases between them. The CDR3 contains 13 residues. The DNA of the CDR3 is TGTGCCAGCAGCTTCGGTGAAAATAATGGCTACACCTTC. Its translation is CASSFGENNGYTF.

The J gene is TRBJ2-7, the V gene TRBV27, with 7 bases that match TRBD2. This CDR3 has 16 amino acids. The V and J ends lost 3 bases and 2 bases, in that order; junction bases with no gene match: 10. From germline, CDR1 is MNHEY and CDR2 SMNVEV (reference sequence). DNA of the CDR3: TGTGCCAGCAGTTTTGGGGCCCTCACTAGCGCCTACGAGCAGTACTTC. Amino acid sequence: CASSFGALTSAYEQYF.

The chain employs TRBV7-8 and TRBJ2-7, with a weak D call TRBD1 (5 bases). Germline V gene sequence: CDR1 SGHVS, CDR2 FQNEAQ. The CDR3 loop spans 13 amino acids. Trimming stripped 4 bases from V and 5 bases from J, with 12 bases between. The CDR3 DNA reads TGTGCCAGCAGCTCCAGGGTTGCCCACGAGCAGTACTTC. It specifies CASSSRVAHEQYF.

V gene TRBV29-1 combines with J gene TRBJ1-1, with a weak D call TRBD1 (6 bases). This CDR3 is 13 amino acids long. Trimming removed 7 bases from V and 0 bases from J, with 12 bases in between. The germline V gene has CDR1 SQVTM and CDR2 ANQGSEA. CDR3 bases: TGCAGCGGGAGACAGGAGATGAACACTGAAGCTTTCTTT. Translated, it gives CSGRQEMNTEAFF.

CDR3 bases: TGCGCCAGCAGCCTGGGACAGTACGAACACAATGAGCAGTTCTTC. Translation gives CASSLGQYEHNEQFF. This chain connects TRBV5-1 to TRBJ2-1; 7 bases fit TRBD1. The CDR3 runs 15 residues. V shed 4 bases and J 5 bases; nucleotides not matched to a gene: 9. Germline loops: CDR1 SGHRS, CDR2 YFSETQ.

The V and J genes are TRBV30 and TRBJ2-1; 7 positions match TRBD2. V lost 3 bases, J lost 3 bases, and 2 bases stayed unmatched. The CDR3 has 13 residues. CDR1 GTSNPN and CDR2 SVGIG come from the germline V gene (reference sequence). This CDR3 is CAWRGGSYNEQFF. CDR3 in DNA: TGTGCCTGGAGGGGCGGGAGCTACAATGAGCAGTTCTTC.

This clone appeared once. The gene calls are TRBV2 and TRBJ2-5; TRBD1 aligns across 8 bases. The CDR3 length is 13 residues. Germline values: CDR1 SNHLY, CDR2 FYNNEI. The V and J ends lost 5 bases and 5 bases, in that order; junction bases with no gene match: 4. The DNA of the CDR3 is TGTGCCAGCAGTCGGGACAGGTCCGAGACCCAGTACTTC. Its protein product is CASSRDRSETQYF.

The V call is TRBV28, the J call TRBJ1-2; D is possibly TRBD1 (5 bases). Germline CDR1 is MDHEN and CDR2 is SYDVKM. CDR3 length equals 16 residues. V was cut by 6 bases and J by 3 bases, with 20 bases left in between. CDR3 sequence: CASRTFTKVGDYGYTF. The CDR3 bases are TGTGCCAGCAGAACCTTTACGAAAGTAGGGGACTATGGCTACACCTTC.

The chain uses TRBV5-6 and TRBJ2-1; TRBD2 matches 8 bases. The CDR3 has 16 residues. Germline CDR1 is SGHDT and CDR2 is YYEEEE. V gave up 0 bases and J gave up 4 bases; unmatched junction bases: 6. The CDR3: CASSLVSSGSYNEQFF. CDR3 nucleotide sequence: TGTGCCAGCAGCTTGGTATCTAGCGGGTCGTACAATGAGCAGTTCTTC.

J is TRBJ1-1 and V is TRBV5-1; D possibly corresponds to TRBD1 (5 bases). Trimming cost V 4 bases and J 5 bases, with 15 bases left between them. CDR1 SGHRS and CDR2 YFSETQ come from the germline V gene. The CDR3 sequence is 14 residues long. The CDR3 spells CASSDRREGTEAFF. The CDR3 nucleotides are TGCGCCAGCAGCGACAGAAGGGAGGGAACTGAAGCTTTCTTT.

The V and J genes are TRBV28 and TRBJ2-5; 11 bases fit TRBD2. From germline, CDR1 is MDHEN and CDR2 SYDVKM. J lost 5 bases, V lost 6 bases, and 17 bases had no gene match. The CDR3 runs 18 residues. In DNA form, the CDR3 reads TGTGCCAGCAGACGTAGAAGTAAACTAGCGGGAGTCTACGAGACCCAGTACTTC. Protein: CASRRRSKLAGVYETQYF.

This rearrangement joins TRBV6-5 to TRBJ1-2, with TRBD1 identical over 7 bases. This CDR3 region has 15 residues. V lost 5 bases to trimming and J lost 4 bases; unmatched junction nucleotides: 10. The germline CDR1 and CDR2 sequences are MNHEY and SVGAGI. The CDR3 DNA is TGTGCCAGCAGTCGACAGAACAGGGGTAGCTATGGCTACACCTTC. Translation: CASSRQNRGSYGYTF.

The DNA of the CDR3 is TGCGCCAGCAGCGGGGGGACTAGCGGGTACAATGAGCAGTTCTTC. Its translation: CASSGGTSGYNEQFF. The genes are TRBV5-1 and TRBJ2-1; TRBD2 aligns across 12 bases. From germline, CDR1 is SGHRS and CDR2 YFSETQ. This CDR3 is built from 15 residues. Trimming took 4 bases from V and 4 from J; bases not matched to a gene: 3.

V is TRBV2 and J is TRBJ2-1; D possibly corresponds to TRBD1 (6 bases). V lost 11 bases and J lost 6, with 20 bases in between. Germline V gene data show CDR1 as SNHLY and CDR2 as FYNNEI. The CDR3 loop spans 14 amino acids. This chain's CDR3 is CAGHLSGAINEQFF. The CDR3 bases are TGTGCCGGCCATTTGTCAGGGGCTATCAATGAGCAGTTCTTC.